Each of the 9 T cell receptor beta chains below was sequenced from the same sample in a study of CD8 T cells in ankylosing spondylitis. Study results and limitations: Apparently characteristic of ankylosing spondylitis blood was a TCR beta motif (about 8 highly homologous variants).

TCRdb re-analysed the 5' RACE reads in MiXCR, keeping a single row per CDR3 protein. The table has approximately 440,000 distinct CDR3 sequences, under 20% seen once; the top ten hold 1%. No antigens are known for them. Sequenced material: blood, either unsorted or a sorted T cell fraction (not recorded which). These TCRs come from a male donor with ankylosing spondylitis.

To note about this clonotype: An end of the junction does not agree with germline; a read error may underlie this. The CDR3 region is CCARVPGFTPEGGANVLTF. In DNA form, the CDR3 reads TGCTGTGCTAGAGTCCCGGGTTTTACACCAGAGGGAGGGGCCAACGTCCTGACTTTC. The gene calls are TRBV20-1 and TRBJ2-6; tentatively, D is TRBD2 (5 bases). CDR3 length: 19 residues. Germline lookup yields CDR1 DFQATT and CDR2 SNEGSKA (reference sequence).

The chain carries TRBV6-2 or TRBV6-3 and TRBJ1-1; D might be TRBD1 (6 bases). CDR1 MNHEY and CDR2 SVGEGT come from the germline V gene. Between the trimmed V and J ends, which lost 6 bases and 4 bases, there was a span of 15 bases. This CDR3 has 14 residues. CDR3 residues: CASSPWQGTTEAFF. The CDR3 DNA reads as TGTGCCAGCAGCCCATGGCAGGGGACCACTGAAGCTTTCTTT.

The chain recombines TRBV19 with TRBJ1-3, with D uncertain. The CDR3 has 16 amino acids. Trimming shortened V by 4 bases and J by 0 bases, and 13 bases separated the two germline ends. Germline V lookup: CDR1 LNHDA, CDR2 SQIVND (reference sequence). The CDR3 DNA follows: TGTGCCAGTAGTAGGAGCCCCTGGGGCTCTGGAAACACCATATATTTT. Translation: CASSRSPWGSGNTIYF.

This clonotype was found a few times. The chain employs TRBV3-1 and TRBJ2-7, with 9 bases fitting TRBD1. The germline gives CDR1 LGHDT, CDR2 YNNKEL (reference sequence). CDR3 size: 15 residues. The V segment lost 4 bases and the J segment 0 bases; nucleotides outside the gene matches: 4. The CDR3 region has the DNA TGTGCCAGCAGCCCAGGGGACAGGGACTCCTACGAGCAGTACTTC. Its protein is CASSPGDRDSYEQYF.

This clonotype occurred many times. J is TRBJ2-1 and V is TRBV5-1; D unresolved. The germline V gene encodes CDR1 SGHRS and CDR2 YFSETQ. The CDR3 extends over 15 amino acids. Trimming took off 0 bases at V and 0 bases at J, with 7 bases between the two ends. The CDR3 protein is CASSLGSSSYNEQFF. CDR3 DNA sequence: TGCGCCAGCAGCTTGGGCTCGAGCTCCTACAATGAGCAGTTCTTC.

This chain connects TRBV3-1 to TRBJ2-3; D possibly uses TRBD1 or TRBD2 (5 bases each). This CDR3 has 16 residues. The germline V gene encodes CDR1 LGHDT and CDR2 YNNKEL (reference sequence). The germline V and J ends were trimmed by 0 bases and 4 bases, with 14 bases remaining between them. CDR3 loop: CASSQDTRGAADTQYF. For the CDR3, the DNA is TGTGCCAGCAGCCAAGATACGAGGGGTGCGGCAGATACGCAGTATTTT.

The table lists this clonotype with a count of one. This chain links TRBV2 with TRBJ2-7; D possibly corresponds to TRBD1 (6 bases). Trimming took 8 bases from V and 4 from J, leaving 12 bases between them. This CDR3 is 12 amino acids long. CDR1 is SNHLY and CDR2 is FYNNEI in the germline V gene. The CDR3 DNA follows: TGTGCCAGCTCGATAGGGGGATACGAGCAGTACTTC. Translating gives CASSIGGYEQYF.

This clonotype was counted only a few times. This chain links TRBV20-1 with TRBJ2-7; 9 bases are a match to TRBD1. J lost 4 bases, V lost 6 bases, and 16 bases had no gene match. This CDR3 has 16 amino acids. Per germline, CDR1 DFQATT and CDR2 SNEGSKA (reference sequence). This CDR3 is CSATHTRTGVGYEQYF. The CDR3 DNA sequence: TGCAGTGCCACCCACACCCGGACAGGGGTTGGGTACGAGCAGTACTTC.

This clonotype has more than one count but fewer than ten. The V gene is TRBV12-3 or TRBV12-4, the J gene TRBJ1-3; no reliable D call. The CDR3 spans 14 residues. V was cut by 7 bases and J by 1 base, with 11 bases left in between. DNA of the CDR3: TGTGCCAGCACACCAGGCGGATCTGGAAACACCATATATTTT. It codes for CASTPGGSGNTIYF.